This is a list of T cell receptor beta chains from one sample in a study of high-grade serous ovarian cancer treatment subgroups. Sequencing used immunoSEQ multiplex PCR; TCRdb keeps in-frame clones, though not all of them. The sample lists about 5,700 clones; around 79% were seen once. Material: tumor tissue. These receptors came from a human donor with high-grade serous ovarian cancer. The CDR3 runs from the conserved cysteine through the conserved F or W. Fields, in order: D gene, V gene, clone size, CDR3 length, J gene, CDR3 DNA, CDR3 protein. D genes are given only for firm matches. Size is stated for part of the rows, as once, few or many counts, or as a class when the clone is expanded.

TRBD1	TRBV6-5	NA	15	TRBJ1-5	TGTGCCAGCAGTTACTCGGCAGGGGGGGGGCAGCCCCAGCATTTT	CASSYSAGGGQPQHF
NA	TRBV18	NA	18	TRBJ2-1	TGTGCCAGCTCACCACGGTCTCCCCAGGTCAGCTCCTACAATGAGCAGTTCTTC	CASSPRSPQVSSYNEQFF
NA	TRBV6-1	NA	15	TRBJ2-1	TGTGCCAGCAAAAAGGACATAAGCTCCTACAATGAGCAGTTCTTC	CASKKDISSYNEQFF
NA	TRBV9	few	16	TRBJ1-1	TGTGCCAGCAGCGTAGAAGGGTCAGGGGTTGCCACTGAAGCTTTCTTT	CASSVEGSGVATEAFF
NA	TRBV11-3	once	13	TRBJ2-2	TGTGCCAGCAGCTTATCGAACACCGGGGAGCTGTTTTTT	CASSLSNTGELFF
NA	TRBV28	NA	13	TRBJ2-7	TGTGCCAGCGGGTATAGGGAGGCCCACGAGCAGTACTTC	CASGYREAHEQYF
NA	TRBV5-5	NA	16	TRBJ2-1	TGTGCCAGCAGCTTGGCCGGGATCAGCTCCTACAATGAGCAGTTCTTC	CASSLAGISSYNEQFF
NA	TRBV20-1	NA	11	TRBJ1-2	TGCAGTGCTAGTGGGTACGATGGCTACACCTTC	CSASGYDGYTF